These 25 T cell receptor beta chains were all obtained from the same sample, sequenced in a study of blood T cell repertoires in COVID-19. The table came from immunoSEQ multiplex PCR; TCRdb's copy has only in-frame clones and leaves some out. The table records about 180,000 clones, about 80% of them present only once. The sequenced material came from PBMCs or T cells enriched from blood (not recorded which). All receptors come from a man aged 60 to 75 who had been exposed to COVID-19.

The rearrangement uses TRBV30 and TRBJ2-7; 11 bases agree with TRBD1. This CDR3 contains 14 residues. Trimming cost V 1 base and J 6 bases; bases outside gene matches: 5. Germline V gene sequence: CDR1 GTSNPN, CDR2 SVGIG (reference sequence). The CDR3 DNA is TGTGCCTGGAGTGACAGGACAGGGGGCGTCGAGCAGTACTTC. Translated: CAWSDRTGGVEQYF.

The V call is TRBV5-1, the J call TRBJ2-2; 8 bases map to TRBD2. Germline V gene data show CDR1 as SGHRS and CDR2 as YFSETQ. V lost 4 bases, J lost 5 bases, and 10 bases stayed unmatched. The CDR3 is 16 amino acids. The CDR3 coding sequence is TGCGCCAGCAGCCCCGGTGGTAGCGGGACGACCGGGGAGCTGTTTTTT. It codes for CASSPGGSGTTGELFF.

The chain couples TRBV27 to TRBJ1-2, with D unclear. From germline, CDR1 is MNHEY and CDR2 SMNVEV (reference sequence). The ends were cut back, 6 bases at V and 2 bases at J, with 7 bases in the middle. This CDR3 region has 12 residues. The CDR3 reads CASRAGNYGYTF. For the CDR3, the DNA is TGTGCCAGCAGGGCAGGAAACTATGGCTACACCTTC.

The CDR3 coding sequence is TGTGCCAGCAGCCAAAAACAGGGGCAAGAGACCCAGTACTTC. This sequence encodes CASSQKQGQETQYF. V gene TRBV5-4 combines with J gene TRBJ2-5; TRBD1 matches 7 bases. The CDR3 loop spans 14 amino acids. V was pared by 4 bases and J by 2 bases, with 5 bases of the junction left unmatched. Germline V gene data show CDR1 as SGHNT and CDR2 as YYREEE (reference sequence).

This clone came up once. The CDR3 sequence is CSVEDEYGYTF. CDR3 DNA: TGCAGCGTTGAAGATGAGTATGGCTACACCTTC. The chain employs TRBV29-1 and TRBJ1-2; no clear D. Germline V gene data show CDR1 as SQVTM and CDR2 as ANQGSEA. The CDR3 is 11 amino acids. V lost 0 bases to trimming and J lost 5 bases, with 4 bases between them. Complete variable domain (other parts from reference TRBV29-1 and TRBJ1-2): SAVISQKPSRDICQRGTSLTIQCQVDSQVTMMFWYRQQPGQSLTLIATANQGSEATYESGFVIDKFPISRPNLTFSTLTVSNMSPEDSSIYLCSVEDEYGYTFGSGTRLTVV.

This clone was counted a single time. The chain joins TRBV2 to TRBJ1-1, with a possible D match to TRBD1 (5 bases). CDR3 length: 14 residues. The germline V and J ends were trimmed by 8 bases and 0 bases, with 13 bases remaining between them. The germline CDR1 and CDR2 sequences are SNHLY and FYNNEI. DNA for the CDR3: TGTGCCAGCCGGGTGGAGGGGATGAACACTGAAGCTTTCTTT. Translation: CASRVEGMNTEAFF.

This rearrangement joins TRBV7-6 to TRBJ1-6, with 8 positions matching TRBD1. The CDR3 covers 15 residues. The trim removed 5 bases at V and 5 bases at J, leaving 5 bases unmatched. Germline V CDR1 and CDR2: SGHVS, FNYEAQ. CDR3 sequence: CASSQPGGHNSPLHF. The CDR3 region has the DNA TGTGCCAGCAGCCAGCCAGGGGGCCATAATTCACCCCTCCACTTT.

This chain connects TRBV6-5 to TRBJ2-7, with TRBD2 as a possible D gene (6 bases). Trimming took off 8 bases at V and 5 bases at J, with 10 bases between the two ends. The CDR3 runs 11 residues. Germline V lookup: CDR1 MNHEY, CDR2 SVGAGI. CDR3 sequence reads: CASRRAHEQYF. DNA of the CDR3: TGTGCCAGCCGGAGGGCCCACGAGCAGTACTTC.

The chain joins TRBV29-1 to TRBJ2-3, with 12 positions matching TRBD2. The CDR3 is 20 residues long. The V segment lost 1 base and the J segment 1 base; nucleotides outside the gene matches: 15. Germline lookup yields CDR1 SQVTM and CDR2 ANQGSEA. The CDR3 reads CSVEALGLAGTAGGTDTQYF. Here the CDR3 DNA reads TGCAGCGTTGAAGCACTCGGACTAGCGGGAACCGCCGGGGGCACAGATACGCAGTATTTT.

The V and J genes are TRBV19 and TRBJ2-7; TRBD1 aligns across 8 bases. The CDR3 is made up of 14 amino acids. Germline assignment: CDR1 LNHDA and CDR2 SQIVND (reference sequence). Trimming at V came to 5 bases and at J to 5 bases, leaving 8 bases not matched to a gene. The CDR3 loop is CASSPWTGRNEQYF. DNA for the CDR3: TGTGCCAGTAGTCCTTGGACAGGGAGGAACGAGCAGTACTTC.

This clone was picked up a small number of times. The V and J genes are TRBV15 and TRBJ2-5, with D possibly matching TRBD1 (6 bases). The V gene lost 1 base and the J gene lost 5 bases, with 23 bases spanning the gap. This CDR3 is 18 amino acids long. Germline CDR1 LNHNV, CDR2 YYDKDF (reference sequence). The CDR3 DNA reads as TGTGCCACCAGCAGAGCTGCCGGACAGTCAATTTTCCGGGAGACCCAGTACTTC. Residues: CATSRAAGQSIFRETQYF.

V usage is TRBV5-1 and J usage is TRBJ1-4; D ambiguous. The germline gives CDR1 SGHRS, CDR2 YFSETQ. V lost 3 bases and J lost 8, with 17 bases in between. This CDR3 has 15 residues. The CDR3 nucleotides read TGCGCCAGCAGCTCAGTTTCGGGGATCCAAGAAAAACTGTTTTTT. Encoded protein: CASSSVSGIQEKLFF.

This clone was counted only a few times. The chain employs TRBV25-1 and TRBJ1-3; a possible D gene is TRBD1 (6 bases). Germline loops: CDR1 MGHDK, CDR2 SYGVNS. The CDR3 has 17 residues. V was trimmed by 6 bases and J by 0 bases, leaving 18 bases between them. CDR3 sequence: CASSFTRGASSGNTIYF. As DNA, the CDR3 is TGTGCCAGCAGCTTTACCCGGGGGGCAAGCTCTGGAAACACCATATATTTT.

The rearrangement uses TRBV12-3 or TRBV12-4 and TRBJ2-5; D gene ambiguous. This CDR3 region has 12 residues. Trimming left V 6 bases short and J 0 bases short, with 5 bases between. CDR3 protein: CASRTNQETQYF. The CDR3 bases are TGTGCCAGCAGGACAAACCAAGAGACCCAGTACTTC.

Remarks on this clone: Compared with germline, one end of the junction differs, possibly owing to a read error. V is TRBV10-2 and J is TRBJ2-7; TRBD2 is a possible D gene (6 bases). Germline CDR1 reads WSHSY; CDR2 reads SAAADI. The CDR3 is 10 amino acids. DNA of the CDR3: TGCGCCAGCAGTTTCCGGGAGTGGCACTTC. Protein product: CASSFREWHF.

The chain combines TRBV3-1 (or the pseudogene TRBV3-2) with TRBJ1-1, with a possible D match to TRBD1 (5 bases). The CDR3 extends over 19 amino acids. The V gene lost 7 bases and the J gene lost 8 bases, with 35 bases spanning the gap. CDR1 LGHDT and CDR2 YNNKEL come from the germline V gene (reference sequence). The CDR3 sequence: CASMPGARGGGILNYEAFF. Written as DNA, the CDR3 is TGTGCCAGCATGCCGGGCGCGCGGGGGGGAGGGATCCTTAATTACGAAGCTTTCTTT.

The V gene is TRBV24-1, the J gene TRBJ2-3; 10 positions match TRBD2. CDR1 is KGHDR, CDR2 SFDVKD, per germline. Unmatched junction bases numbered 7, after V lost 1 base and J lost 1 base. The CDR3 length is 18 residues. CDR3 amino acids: CATSDFVLSGRRTDTQYF. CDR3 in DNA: TGTGCCACCAGTGATTTCGTGCTTAGCGGGAGGCGCACAGATACGCAGTATTTT.

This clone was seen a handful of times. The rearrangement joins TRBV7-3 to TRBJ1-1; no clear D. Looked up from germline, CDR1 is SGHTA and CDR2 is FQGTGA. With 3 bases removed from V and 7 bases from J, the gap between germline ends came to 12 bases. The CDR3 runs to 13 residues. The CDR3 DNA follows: TGTGCCAGCAGCTTCTCCCCGTCCGGTGAAGCTTTCTTT. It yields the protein CASSFSPSGEAFF.

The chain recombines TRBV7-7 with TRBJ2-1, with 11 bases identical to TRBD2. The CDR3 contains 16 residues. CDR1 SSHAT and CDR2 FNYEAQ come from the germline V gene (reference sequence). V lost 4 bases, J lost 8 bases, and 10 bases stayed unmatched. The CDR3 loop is CASSYGTSGHGDEQFF. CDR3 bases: TGTGCCAGCAGCTACGGGACTAGCGGACATGGTGATGAGCAGTTCTTC.

The CDR3 region is CASSYAAGGWAFF. CDR3 DNA sequence: TGTGCCAGCAGTTACGCGGCAGGGGGCTGGGCTTTCTTT. V is TRBV6-2 or TRBV6-3 and J is TRBJ1-1, with TRBD1 identical over 8 bases. Germline-derived CDR1 and CDR2 are MNHEY and SVGEGT. This CDR3 contains 13 residues. V gave up 2 bases and J gave up 11 bases; unmatched junction bases: 7.

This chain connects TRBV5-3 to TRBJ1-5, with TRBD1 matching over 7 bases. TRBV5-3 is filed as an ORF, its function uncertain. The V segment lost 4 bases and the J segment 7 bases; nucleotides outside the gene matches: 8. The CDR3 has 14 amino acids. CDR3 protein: CARSPDRVGQPQHF. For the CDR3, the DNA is TGTGCCAGAAGCCCTGACAGGGTAGGACAGCCCCAGCATTTT.

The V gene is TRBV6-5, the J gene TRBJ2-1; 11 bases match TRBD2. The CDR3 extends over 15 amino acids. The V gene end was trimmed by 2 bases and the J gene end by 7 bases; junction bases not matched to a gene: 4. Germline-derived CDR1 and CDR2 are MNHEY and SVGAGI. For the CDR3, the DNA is TGTGCCAGCAGTTACCCGGGACTAGCGGAAAATGAGCAGTTCTTC. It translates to CASSYPGLAENEQFF.

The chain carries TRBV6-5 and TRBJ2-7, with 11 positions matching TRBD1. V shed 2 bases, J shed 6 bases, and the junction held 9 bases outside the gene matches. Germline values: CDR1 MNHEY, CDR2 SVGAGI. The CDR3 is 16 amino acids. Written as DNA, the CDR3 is TGTGCCAGCAGTTACCGCCCCGGGACAGGGGGGACCGAGCAGTACTTC. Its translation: CASSYRPGTGGTEQYF.

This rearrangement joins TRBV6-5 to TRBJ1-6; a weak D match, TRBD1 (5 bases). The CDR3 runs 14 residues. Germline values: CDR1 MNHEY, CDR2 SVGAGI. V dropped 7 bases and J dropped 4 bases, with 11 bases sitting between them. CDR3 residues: CASNPGGYNSPLHF. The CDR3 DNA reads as TGTGCCAGCAACCCGGGGGGGTATAATTCACCCCTCCACTTT.

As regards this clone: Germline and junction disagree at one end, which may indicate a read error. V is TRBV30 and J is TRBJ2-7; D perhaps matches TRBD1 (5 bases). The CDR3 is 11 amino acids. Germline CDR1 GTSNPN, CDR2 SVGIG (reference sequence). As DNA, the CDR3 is TGTGCCTGGAGTGCACGAAACAGGCTTGGCTTC. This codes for CAWSARNRLGF.